These 30 T cell receptor beta chains were sequenced from one sample in a study of control samples from healthy donors and cancer patients. The repertoire was sequenced with immunoSEQ multiplex PCR; TCRdb's copy has only in-frame clones and lacks some. Of 110,000 to 150,000 clones in the sample, under 95% were seen once. The sample consisted of blood. The origin of the receptors is a man in his late teens or twenties in good health.

The chain employs TRBV2 and TRBJ2-7, with TRBD1 matching 9 bases. V was clipped by 1 base and J by 2 bases; unmatched bases: 0. The germline V gene encodes CDR1 SNHLY and CDR2 FYNNEI. The CDR3 is made up of 14 amino acids. The CDR3 is CASSEDRGPYEQYF. The CDR3 bases are TGTGCCAGCAGTGAAGACAGGGGGCCCTACGAGCAGTACTTC.

The genes are TRBV27 and TRBJ2-5, with D possibly TRBD2 on 6 matching bases. The V gene lost 3 bases and the J gene lost 3 bases, with 11 bases spanning the gap. This CDR3 is built from 14 residues. Looked up from germline, CDR1 is MNHEY and CDR2 is SMNVEV (reference sequence). CDR3 sequence reads: CASSFASAEETQYF. In DNA form, the CDR3 reads TGTGCCAGCAGTTTCGCTAGCGCTGAAGAGACCCAGTACTTC.

The rearrangement joins TRBV6-6 to TRBJ2-5; TRBD1 matches at 7 bases. Germline trimming cut 6 bases from V and 5 bases from J; bases unmatched to any gene: 12. Germline V gene lookup returns CDR1 MNHNY and CDR2 SVGAGI (reference sequence). This CDR3 has 15 amino acids. In nucleotides, the CDR3 is TGTGCCAGCAGCCCCGAAGACAGGGTATCCGAGACCCAGTACTTC. It yields the protein CASSPEDRVSETQYF.

This chain links TRBV4-3 with TRBJ2-1; 10 bases map to TRBD2. The trim removed 5 bases at V and 2 bases at J, leaving 6 bases unmatched. This CDR3 is 16 amino acids long. CDR1 LGHNA and CDR2 YSLEER come from the germline V gene. The DNA of the CDR3 is TGCGCCAGCAGCTCCCTCAGCGGGGGGGCCTACAATGAGCAGTTCTTC. Translating it yields CASSSLSGGAYNEQFF.

In regard to this clone: Other nucleotide sequences from this sample produce the same CDR3. V is TRBV30 and J is TRBJ1-5; tentative D call: TRBD1 (5 bases). Trimming removed 1 base at V and 3 bases at J, with 7 bases between. Per germline, CDR1 GTSNPN and CDR2 SVGIG (reference sequence). The CDR3 sequence is 13 residues long. CDR3 in DNA: TGTGCCTGGAGTGGGGGGTCCAATCAGCCCCAGCATTTT. Its translation is CAWSGGSNQPQHF.

This chain joins TRBV5-1 and TRBJ2-7; D ambiguous. The germline V gene encodes CDR1 SGHRS and CDR2 YFSETQ. Trimming shortened V by 2 bases and J by 2 bases, and 8 bases separated the two germline ends. The CDR3 runs to 13 residues. CDR3 DNA: TGCGCCAGCAGCTTTCCCGGAACCTACGAGCAGTACTTC. Its protein product is CASSFPGTYEQYF. Together with reference TRBV5-1 and TRBJ2-7, the CDR3 gives the full variable domain: KAGVTQTPRYLIKTRGQQVTLSCSPISGHRSVSWYQQTPGQGLQFLFEYFSETQRNKGNFPGRFSGRQFSNSRSEMNVSTLELGDSALYLCASSFPGTYEQYFGPGTRLTVT.

This clone was found once. V and J are TRBV2 and TRBJ1-1; possible D gene TRBD1, 6 bases. The CDR3 is 13 residues long. Between the trimmed V and J ends, which lost 8 bases and 4 bases, there was a span of 14 bases. CDR1 is SNHLY, CDR2 FYNNEI, per germline. The DNA for the CDR3 is TGTGCCAGCTCCGTAGGAGGGGGCACTGAAGCTTTCTTT. It specifies CASSVGGGTEAFF.

V and J are TRBV28 and TRBJ2-2; D not resolved. V shed 6 bases and J shed 2 bases, with 10 bases lying between them. Germline V gene sequence: CDR1 MDHEN, CDR2 SYDVKM. The CDR3 has 14 residues. CDR3 DNA: TGTGCCAGCAGAGCAGTAAGAAACACCGGGGAGCTGTTTTTT. Protein: CASRAVRNTGELFF.

The rearrangement joins TRBV25-1 to TRBJ2-5; a possible D gene is TRBD2 (6 bases). The CDR3 has 13 residues. CDR1 is MGHDK, CDR2 SYGVNS, per germline. V was trimmed by 6 bases and J by 5 bases, leaving 13 bases between them. CDR3 in amino acids: CASRKVAGETQYF. DNA of the CDR3: TGTGCCAGCAGAAAAGTCGCGGGGGAGACCCAGTACTTC.

CDR3 residues: CASSESWYYGYTF. CDR3 nucleotide sequence: TGTGCCAGCAGTGAATCCTGGTACTATGGCTACACCTTC. The V gene is TRBV25-1, the J gene TRBJ1-2; D remains unclear. V was pared by 1 base and J by 3 bases, with 6 bases between. The CDR3 is 13 amino acids. Germline CDR1 and CDR2: MGHDK and SYGVNS.

This chain connects TRBV19 to TRBJ1-4; 7 nucleotides line up with TRBD1. Germline V CDR1 and CDR2: LNHDA, SQIVND (reference sequence). This CDR3 is 14 amino acids long. Trimming took 6 bases from V and 7 from J; bases not matched to a gene: 8. In nucleotides, the CDR3 is TGTGCCAGTAGCCACCCGGGACAGTCTGAAAAACTGTTTTTT. Its protein product is CASSHPGQSEKLFF.

This clone was seen a few times. The chain couples TRBV13 to TRBJ1-1; weak D call: TRBD1 (5 bases). Per germline, CDR1 PRHDT and CDR2 FYEKMQ (reference sequence). V gave up 5 bases and J gave up 0 bases, with 16 bases separating them. This CDR3 is built from 16 residues. This CDR3 is CASSPRRVGMNTEAFF. In nucleotides, the CDR3 is TGTGCCAGCAGCCCCCGCAGGGTGGGGATGAACACTGAAGCTTTCTTT.

This clone turned up a few times. The gene calls are TRBV6-2 or TRBV6-3 and TRBJ2-6; D is possibly TRBD1 (5 bases). CDR3 length equals 16 residues. Trimming removed 4 bases at V and 4 bases at J, with 14 bases between. Germline-derived CDR1 and CDR2 are MNHEY and SVGEGT. The CDR3 DNA follows: TGTGCCAGCAGTTCCAGGGTGGTGAGCGGGGCCAACGTCCTGACTTTC. Its protein product is CASSSRVVSGANVLTF.

The rearrangement links TRBV7-2 to TRBJ2-7; TRBD2 agrees at 8 bases. Trimming removed 5 bases from V and 4 bases from J; junction bases left unmatched: 10. Germline V gives CDR1 SGHTA, CDR2 FQGNSA. The CDR3 has 15 amino acids. CDR3 DNA sequence: TGTGCCAGCAGCCCCGGGATAGCGGGGACGTACGAGCAGTACTTC. Translating it yields CASSPGIAGTYEQYF. The full variable domain, completed using reference TRBV7-2 and TRBJ2-7, is GAGVSQSPSNKVTEKGKDVELRCDPISGHTALYWYRQSLGQGLEFLIYFQGNSAPDKSGLPSDRFSAERTGGSVSTLTIQRTQQEDSAVYLCASSPGIAGTYEQYFGPGTRLTVT.

This clone was seen only once. This chain connects TRBV9 to TRBJ2-5; 11 bases align to TRBD2. The CDR3 totals 16 residues. J gave up 5 bases and V 0 bases, and 6 bases lay outside the gene matches. Germline CDR1 and CDR2: SGDLS and YYNGEE. CDR3 in DNA: TGTGCCAGCAGCGTAGCAGGACTAGCGGGTGGGGAGACCCAGTACTTC. Translating gives CASSVAGLAGGETQYF. The full variable domain, its missing parts supplied by reference TRBV9 and TRBJ2-5, is DSGVTQTPKHLITATGQRVTLRCSPRSGDLSVYWYQQSLDQGLQFLIQYYNGEERAKGNILERFSAQQFPDLHSELNLSSLELGDSALYFCASSVAGLAGGETQYFGPGTRLLVL.

The CDR3 nucleotides are TGTGCCAGTAGTAGCTGGACAGGGCCCCCGAACACCGGGGAGCTGTTTTTT. It yields the protein CASSSWTGPPNTGELFF. The chain couples TRBV19 to TRBJ2-2; 8 nucleotides match TRBD1. The CDR3 is 17 amino acids. The germline V gene encodes CDR1 LNHDA and CDR2 SQIVND (reference sequence). Germline trimming cut 4 bases from V and 0 bases from J; bases unmatched to any gene: 7. The full variable domain, rest sourced from reference TRBV19 and TRBJ2-2, is DGGITQSPKYLFRKEGQNVTLSCEQNLNHDAMYWYRQDPGQGLRLIYYSQIVNDFQKGDIAEGYSVSREKKESFPLTVTSAQKNPTAFYLCASSSWTGPPNTGELFFGEGSRLTVL.

The rearrangement joins TRBV19 to TRBJ2-5, with D possibly matching TRBD1 (7 bases). This CDR3 region has 13 residues. Trimming cost V 8 bases and J 5 bases, with 15 bases left between them. Germline V CDR1 and CDR2: LNHDA, SQIVND (reference sequence). The CDR3 region has the DNA TGTGCCAGTCGGACTACAGGGGTCGAGACCCAGTACTTC. It specifies CASRTTGVETQYF.

This clone was found a few times. V usage is TRBV19 and J usage is TRBJ2-7, with 7 bases matching TRBD2. Looked up from germline, CDR1 is LNHDA and CDR2 is SQIVND (reference sequence). CDR3 length: 15 amino acids. J was trimmed by 7 bases and V by 3 bases; bases with no gene match: 12. DNA for the CDR3: TGTGCCAGTAGTATGCTCTCTGCGGGGGAGACTGAGCAGTACTTC. It specifies CASSMLSAGETEQYF.

The genes are TRBV27 and TRBJ1-4; D is unresolved. Trimming removed 4 bases at V and 8 bases at J, with 11 bases between. Per germline, CDR1 MNHEY and CDR2 SMNVEV (reference sequence). The CDR3 loop spans 13 amino acids. The CDR3 protein is CASSSRLGEKLFF. In DNA form, the CDR3 reads TGTGCCAGCAGTTCACGGTTGGGAGAAAAACTGTTTTTT.

The chain uses TRBV3-1 (or the pseudogene TRBV3-2) and TRBJ2-7; D is uncertain. Germline lookup yields CDR1 LGHDT and CDR2 YNNKEL (reference sequence). Trimming removed 2 bases at V and 1 base at J, with 6 bases between. This CDR3 region has 13 residues. CDR3 sequence reads: CASSQFFSYEQYF. The CDR3 coding sequence is TGTGCCAGCAGCCAATTCTTTTCCTACGAGCAGTACTTC.

The CDR3 spells CAWSAPQGNQPQHF. The CDR3 region has the DNA TGTGCCTGGAGTGCCCCACAGGGAAATCAGCCCCAGCATTTT. This chain joins TRBV30 and TRBJ1-5; perhaps TRBD1 as D (6 bases). Germline assignment: CDR1 GTSNPN and CDR2 SVGIG (reference sequence). This CDR3 region has 14 residues. Trimming stripped 1 base from V and 4 bases from J, with 11 bases between. Full variable domain (rest looked up from reference TRBV30 and TRBJ1-5): SQTIHQWPATLVQPVGSPLSLECTVEGTSNPNLYWYRQAAGRGLQLLFYSVGIGQISSEVPQNLSASRPQDRQFILSSKKLLLSDSGFYLCAWSAPQGNQPQHFGDGTRLSIL.

The chain recombines TRBV19 with TRBJ1-3; no definite D call. The CDR3 is 15 residues long. CDR1 is LNHDA, CDR2 SQIVND, per germline (reference sequence). Trimming cost V 0 bases and J 2 bases, with 8 bases left between them. The CDR3 is CASSIEGYAGNTIYF. The DNA for the CDR3 is TGTGCCAGTAGTATAGAGGGATATGCTGGAAACACCATATATTTT.

This chain joins TRBV15 and TRBJ1-1; no reliable D call. The CDR3 has 12 amino acids. The germline V gene encodes CDR1 LNHNV and CDR2 YYDKDF (reference sequence). Trimming shortened V by 1 base and J by 5 bases, and 5 bases separated the two germline ends. CDR3 bases: TGTGCCACCAGCAGAGGGGAAACTGAAGCTTTCTTT. Protein: CATSRGETEAFF.

V is TRBV6-6 and J is TRBJ2-7; the match to TRBD2 covers 11 bases. V lost 6 bases and J lost 7; bases outside the gene matches: 8. Germline-derived CDR1 and CDR2 are MNHNY and SVGAGI (reference sequence). CDR3 length: 14 amino acids. The CDR3 loop reads CASSNSGGAREQYF. In nucleotides, the CDR3 is TGTGCCAGCAGCAATAGCGGGGGGGCGCGGGAGCAGTACTTC.

This clone came up once. The gene calls are TRBV5-1 and TRBJ2-3, with 9 bases identical to TRBD2. Germline values: CDR1 SGHRS, CDR2 YFSETQ. CDR3 length equals 16 residues. V was pared by 4 bases and J by 3 bases, with 9 bases of the junction left unmatched. The CDR3 bases are TGCGCCAGCAGCCCCGGGGTAGCGGGGGAAACAGATACGCAGTATTTT. It yields the protein CASSPGVAGETDTQYF.

The rearrangement joins TRBV7-9 to TRBJ2-5; 7 bases map to TRBD1. Trimming at V came to 5 bases and at J to 0 bases, leaving 9 bases not matched to a gene. The germline V gene encodes CDR1 SEHNR and CDR2 FQNEAQ (reference sequence). The CDR3 sequence is 16 residues long. The CDR3 DNA is TGTGCCAGCAGCCGTTACAGGGGAAGTTACCAAGAGACCCAGTACTTC. As protein: CASSRYRGSYQETQYF.

The rearrangement links TRBV4-1 to TRBJ2-3, with 8 bases lining up with TRBD2. This CDR3 is built from 15 residues. Germline assignment: CDR1 MGHRA and CDR2 YSYEKL. The J segment lost 3 bases and the V segment lost 1 base, leaving 3 bases of the junction unmatched. This chain's CDR3 is CASSQAGTRTDTQYF. DNA for the CDR3: TGCGCCAGCAGCCAAGCCGGGACTAGGACAGATACGCAGTATTTT.

This rearrangement joins TRBV19 to TRBJ1-1; a possible D gene is TRBD1 (6 bases). V was pared by 3 bases and J by 4 bases, with 12 bases between. Germline CDR1 reads LNHDA; CDR2 reads SQIVND (reference sequence). CDR3 length: 14 amino acids. The CDR3 spells CASSMGTGRTEAFF. The CDR3 coding sequence is TGTGCCAGTAGTATGGGAACAGGGCGCACTGAAGCTTTCTTT.

The rearrangement joins TRBV27 to TRBJ2-7; 12 nucleotides line up with TRBD1. This CDR3 spans 14 amino acids. Germline V gene lookup returns CDR1 MNHEY and CDR2 SMNVEV (reference sequence). The junction had 6 bases not matched to a gene; V was cut back by 6 bases and J by 6 bases. The DNA of the CDR3 is TGTGCCAGCAGCCCGGGACAGGGGGCTCGCGAGCAGTACTTC. Translated: CASSPGQGAREQYF.

The genes are TRBV21-1 and TRBJ1-5. TRBV21-1 is assigned pseudogene status. This CDR3 has 17 amino acids. The CDR3 protein is CASSSCSSDRSNQPQHF. Here the CDR3 DNA reads TGTGCCAGCAGCAGCTGCTCTTCGGACCGTAGCAATCAGCCCCAGCATTTT.